This T cell receptor beta chain came from a study of blood T cell repertoires in COVID-19 (dated by TCRdb to about 2020). Study-level background: The collaborator samples originated in the United States, Italy and Spain and spanned the acute and convalescent phases of COVID-19. The material from the prospective study consisted of cDNA or gDNA derived from T cells, B-cell-depleted T cells, or PBMCs. Deeply sampled blood TCRbeta repertoires from subjects exposed to, actively infected with, or recovered from COVID-19 were included in the dataset. The repertoires were released in a freely available public database meant as a resource for research on the immune response to SARS-CoV-2. Samples came from the ongoing ImmuneRACE study (first 160 participants) plus 1,254 subjects from 6 global collaborators. Nearly every sample came with metadata listing a de-identified subject ID, COVID-19 status, age in years and sex. Where HLA class I and class II types were available, the types were taken from metadata supplied by the sample provider, not from assay-based typing. Here is what the overall study found, with its caveats: The amount of clinical and demographic metadata varied by source and participant and was provided uncurated.

This clone was seen just once. Its specific antigen is unknown. The record has no base qualities; no much larger clone is one base away. Collaborating institutions collected whole blood in K2EDTA tubes following their own protocols. For TCRbeta analysis, collaborator samples were shipped as frozen whole blood, as isolated PBMCs, or as DNA extracted from either sample type. The germline V gene yields SGHRS for CDR1 and YFSETQ for CDR2. V is cut by 5 bases and J by 3 bases, and the space between the germline ends is 18 bases. The CDR3 runs 15 amino acids, cysteine and phenylalanine included. Only the CDR3 part of the read is kept: 45 bases, read in frame from the first base. TCRbeta CDR3 regions were amplified from genomic DNA using the immunoSEQ Assay, a bias-controlled multiplex PCR. The authors processed their data as follows. The number of nucleated cells in each sample was estimated from the amplification of reference gene primers within the assay. To quantify the absolute abundance of each unique TCRbeta CDR3 rearrangement, sequence reads were collapsed and filtered. Productive Simpson clonality was computed per sample as the square root of Simpson's diversity index over productive rearrangements. TCRdb obtained this table from immuneACCESS and retained in-frame rearrangements with V and J assigned. These tables miss some clones; where compared with another copy, unresolved V genes account for less than half of the shortfall, and the remainder is unexplained. V and J calls plus clone size are reproduced from that table; the DNA served to infer D and trimming. The sample has around 86,000 clones on record, 83% of them singletons. The ten largest make up 29% of the sample.

The V gene is TRBV5-1 and the J gene is TRBJ2-7; matching of 5 bases hints at TRBD2 as the D gene. What was sequenced was peripheral blood. The TCR comes from a woman of 80 years or more with acute or convalescent COVID-19. The nucleotides read TGCGCCAGCAGGGAGGCCCTAGGTGTCTTCTACGAGCAGTACTTC. It is translated as CASREALGVFYEQYF.